This T cell receptor beta chain emerged from a study of CD8 T cells in ankylosing spondylitis. TCRdb used MiXCR to reprocess the 5' RACE reads, holding one entry per CDR3 protein. The data hold around 300,000 distinct CDR3 sequences, with roughly 14% observed a single time. This clonotype appeared a few times. V lost 7 bases to trimming and J lost 4 bases; unmatched junction nucleotides: 9. Germline assignment: CDR1 DFQATT and CDR2 SNEGSKA (reference sequence). The CDR3 has 15 amino acids. The rearrangement links TRBV20-1 to TRBJ2-5; 13 bases line up with TRBD2. Sequencing was carried out using blood, either unsorted or a sorted T cell fraction (not recorded which). The sequence derives from a male donor with ankylosing spondylitis or in good health (not recorded which). Here the CDR3 DNA reads TGCAGTGTCCTCGGACTAGCGGGAGATAGAGAGACCCAGTACTTC. Protein sequence: CSVLGLAGDRETQYF.